These 11 T cell receptor beta chains were sequenced from one sample in a study of T cells after yellow fever vaccination. MiXCR was run by TCRdb on the 5' RACE reads, yielding one entry per CDR3 protein. The table has some 27,000 distinct CDR3 sequences, around 5.8% seen once; the top ten hold approximately 25%. This material consisted of PBMCs, either bulk or a sorted T-cell subset (CD4+, CD8+, memory, or dextramer-sorted; not recorded which), taken on the day of the yellow fever booster vaccination. The origin of the receptors is a man aged 25-45 years who received the YFV17D yellow fever vaccine.

V usage is TRBV29-1 and J usage is TRBJ2-3; D is perhaps TRBD1 or TRBD2 (5 bases each). Looked up from germline, CDR1 is SQVTM and CDR2 is ANQGSEA. V shed 1 base and J shed 3 bases, with 11 bases lying between them. CDR3 length equals 14 residues. CDR3 amino acids: CSVEGGYWTDTQYF. The CDR3 DNA reads TGCAGCGTTGAAGGGGGGTACTGGACAGATACGCAGTATTTT.

By share of the sample, this clonotype is medium-sized. The V call is TRBV12-3 or TRBV12-4, the J call TRBJ2-1; no reliable D call. The V end was cut by 6 bases, the J end by 7 bases, with 13 bases between. The CDR3 has 13 residues. The CDR3: CASSLSGPNEQFF. The CDR3 bases are TGTGCCAGCAGCCTGTCAGGCCCAAATGAGCAGTTCTTC.

This clonotype was observed many times. The rearrangement joins TRBV10-3 to TRBJ2-5; D assignment may be TRBD1 or TRBD2 (5 bases each). This CDR3 spans 14 amino acids. Deletions cut 4 bases from V and 2 bases from J, with 11 bases between. CDR1 is ENHRY and CDR2 is SYGVKD in the germline V gene. CDR3 DNA sequence: TGTGCCATCAGTGGAGGGGTCCTACAAGAGACCCAGTACTTC. Its translation: CAISGGVLQETQYF.

CDR3 nucleotide sequence: TGCAGTGCCCAGCGGGAGTACGGCACCGGGGAGCTGTTTTTT. Its translation is CSAQREYGTGELFF. The V call is TRBV20-1, the J call TRBJ2-2, with 8 nucleotides matching TRBD2. Germline CDR1 DFQATT, CDR2 SNEGSKA (reference sequence). CDR3 length: 14 amino acids. Unmatched junction bases numbered 7, after V lost 6 bases and J lost 4 bases.

This clonotype has a count of ten or more. This sequence joins TRBV6-2 or TRBV6-3 and TRBJ1-5, with unresolved D. CDR1 is MNHEY and CDR2 is SVGEGT in the germline V gene. The V and J ends lost 2 bases and 5 bases respectively, with 16 bases between them. The CDR3 has 16 residues. The CDR3 sequence: CASSYMNTLGDQPQHF. Written as DNA, the CDR3 is TGTGCCAGCAGTTACATGAACACCCTCGGTGATCAGCCCCAGCATTTT.

In this sample, this clonotype turned up many times. The chain recombines TRBV7-2 with TRBJ1-6; D is undetermined. V lost 5 bases and J 0 bases, leaving 8 bases between the germline ends. The length of the CDR3 is 15 residues. Per germline, CDR1 SGHTA and CDR2 FQGNSA. CDR3 nucleotide sequence: TGTGCCAGCAGCCGAACTAGCTCCTATAATTCACCCCTCCACTTT. Encoded protein: CASSRTSSYNSPLHF.

The chain uses TRBV5-4 and TRBJ2-2; 7 bases fit TRBD1. Per the germline V gene, CDR1 is SGHNT and CDR2 is YYREEE (reference sequence). The CDR3 runs 13 residues. Losses at the gene ends were 5 bases for V and 6 bases for J; bases not matched to a gene: 4. CDR3 protein: CASRKTGAGELFF. CDR3 nucleotide sequence: TGTGCCAGCAGGAAAACAGGGGCCGGGGAGCTGTTTTTT.

This clonotype showed up many times. V gene TRBV12-3 or TRBV12-4 combines with J gene TRBJ2-1; tentative D call: TRBD2 (5 bases). The CDR3 totals 12 residues. V lost 7 bases to trimming and J lost 16 bases, with 20 bases between them. CDR3 sequence reads: CASTQPLGMVFF. The CDR3 coding sequence is TGTGCCAGCACACAACCCCTCGGGATGGTCTTCTTC.

By its share, this clonotype is medium-sized (0.01 to 0.1%). V usage is TRBV5-5 and J usage is TRBJ1-1, with no clear D. The CDR3 spans 11 residues. Germline V gene lookup returns CDR1 SGHKS and CDR2 YYEKEE (reference sequence). V gave up 1 base and J gave up 7 bases, with 5 bases separating them. CDR3 in DNA: TGTGCCAGCAGCTTGCCGGGTGAAGCTTTCTTT. It codes for CASSLPGEAFF. The full variable domain, rest sourced from reference TRBV5-5 and TRBJ1-1, is DAGVTQSPTHLIKTRGQQVTLRCSPISGHKSVSWYQQVLGQGPQFIFQYYEKEERGRGNFPDRFSARQFPNYSSELNVNALLLGDSALYLCASSLPGEAFFGQGTRLTVV.

This clonotype was observed many times. This sequence joins TRBV7-9 and TRBJ2-1; 10 positions match TRBD2. The germline V gene encodes CDR1 SEHNR and CDR2 FQNEAQ (reference sequence). The trim removed 3 bases at V and 5 bases at J, leaving 1 base unmatched. The CDR3 loop spans 14 amino acids. The chain's CDR3 is CASSFGTSDNEQFF. CDR3 sequence (DNA): TGTGCCAGCAGCTTCGGGACTAGCGACAATGAGCAGTTCTTC.

This clonotype was observed many times. This sequence joins TRBV5-1 and TRBJ2-7; D remains unclear. The V gene lost 0 bases and the J gene lost 9 bases, with 13 bases spanning the gap. The CDR3 has 13 amino acids. CDR1 and CDR2 from the germline V gene are SGHRS and YFSETQ. CDR3 nucleotides: TGCGCCAGCAGCTTGGGCCTGGGAACGGGGCAGTACTTC. It specifies CASSLGLGTGQYF.